These 13 T cell receptor beta chains were all obtained from the same sample, sequenced in a study of early T cells in non-severe SARS-CoV-2 infection. Each CDR3 protein is one row after TCRdb ran MiXCR on the 5' RACE reads. Among tens of thousands of distinct CDR3 sequences listed, around a tenth were seen once. Material: whole blood, obtained at baseline. The receptor source for this set is an adult who was a healthcare worker with PCR-confirmed SARS-CoV-2 infection or an uninfected control (not recorded which).

V is TRBV7-6 and J is TRBJ2-5; D may be TRBD2 (6 bases). The germline V gene has CDR1 SGHVS and CDR2 FNYEAQ. CDR3 length equals 16 residues. The V end was cut by 5 bases, the J end by 6 bases, with 22 bases between. CDR3 region: CASSITQAGPHQTQYF. CDR3 bases: TGTGCCAGCAGCATTACTCAGGCGGGGCCGCATCAGACCCAGTACTTC.

The V and J genes are TRBV20-1 and TRBJ2-7, with a tentative D call TRBD2 (6 bases). Germline CDR1 reads DFQATT; CDR2 reads SNEGSKA (reference sequence). Deletions cut 6 bases from V and 3 bases from J, with 15 bases between. The CDR3 is 13 amino acids. The CDR3 DNA sequence: TGCAGTGCCGGGGGATTCCAACTCTACGAGCAGTACTTC. It encodes CSAGGFQLYEQYF.

In its sample, this clonotype was seen many times. The rearrangement links TRBV11-2 to TRBJ2-1, with TRBD2 as a possible D gene (7 bases). The germline V and J ends were trimmed by 5 bases and 2 bases, with 16 bases remaining between them. Germline V gene sequence: CDR1 SGHAT, CDR2 FQNNGV. The length of the CDR3 is 16 residues. This chain's CDR3 is CASSGGQRGPYNEQFF. The CDR3 DNA sequence: TGTGCCAGCAGCGGGGGGCAGCGGGGACCCTACAATGAGCAGTTCTTC.

This clonotype was seen ten or more times. The chain employs TRBV7-9 and TRBJ1-4; 7 positions match TRBD1. CDR1 is SEHNR and CDR2 is FQNEAQ in the germline V gene (reference sequence). V trimming: 2 bases; J trimming: 8 bases; junction bases outside the gene matches: 8. The CDR3 has 15 amino acids. As DNA, the CDR3 is TGTGCCAGCAGCTTAAGGACAGGTGGAGACGAAAAACTGTTTTTT. It is translated as CASSLRTGGDEKLFF.

The V and J genes are TRBV10-3 and TRBJ1-2; D unresolved. Germline CDR1 is ENHRY and CDR2 is SYGVKD. There are 14 residues in the CDR3. V was shortened by 7 bases and J by 0 bases, with 12 bases between the two germline ends. The CDR3 nucleotides read TGTGCCATCACTCCCCAGGATTCTAACTATGGCTACACCTTC. This sequence encodes CAITPQDSNYGYTF.

This clonotype was seen ten or more times. The chain uses TRBV9 and TRBJ2-7, with 7 bases that match TRBD1. There are 14 residues in the CDR3. The J segment lost 0 bases and the V segment lost 4 bases, leaving 4 bases of the junction unmatched. Germline assignment: CDR1 SGDLS and CDR2 YYNGEE. CDR3 region: CASSPGQSSYEQYF. The CDR3 DNA sequence: TGTGCCAGCAGCCCGGGACAGAGCTCCTACGAGCAGTACTTC.

The rearrangement joins TRBV2 to TRBJ2-3; TRBD2 matches 7 bases. V lost 5 bases, J lost 6 bases, and 8 bases stayed unmatched. The CDR3 runs 14 residues. Germline CDR1 reads SNHLY; CDR2 reads FYNNEI. CDR3 bases: TGTGCCAGCAGTATCGGGGGGAATCCCGATACGCAGTATTTT. It specifies CASSIGGNPDTQYF.

This clonotype was recorded a few times. This chain links TRBV30 with TRBJ1-2; D gene unclear. The V end was cut by 4 bases, the J end by 4 bases, with 10 bases between. The CDR3 has 12 residues. CDR1 is GTSNPN and CDR2 is SVGIG in the germline V gene (reference sequence). CDR3 bases: TGTGCCTGGAATGACGGAGGCTATGGCTACACCTTC. It encodes CAWNDGGYGYTF.

This clonotype was counted a few times. The chain is built from TRBV7-9 and TRBJ2-3; TRBD2 agrees at 11 bases. Germline V gives CDR1 SEHNR, CDR2 FQNEAQ (reference sequence). V trimming: 6 bases; J trimming: 2 bases; junction bases outside the gene matches: 4. The CDR3 consists of 15 residues. The CDR3 DNA follows: TGTGCCAGCAGTCTAGCGGGGGGATACACAGATACGCAGTATTTT. Translating it yields CASSLAGGYTDTQYF.

The chain carries TRBV20-1 and TRBJ2-3, with 9 bases aligning to TRBD2. The V gene end was trimmed by 3 bases and the J gene end by 3 bases; junction bases not matched to a gene: 13. Germline values: CDR1 DFQATT, CDR2 SNEGSKA (reference sequence). The length of the CDR3 is 17 residues. CDR3 in amino acids: CSARGQGVSGRTDTQYF. In nucleotides, the CDR3 is TGCAGTGCTAGGGGGCAGGGGGTTAGCGGGAGAACAGATACGCAGTATTTT.

The chain recombines TRBV7-2 with TRBJ2-5; possible D gene TRBD1, 6 bases. Germline values: CDR1 SGHTA, CDR2 FQGNSA. V was shortened by 2 bases and J by 5 bases, with 18 bases between the two germline ends. This CDR3 spans 16 amino acids. CDR3 coding DNA: TGTGCCAGCAGCTTACATTACGGTACCCAGGGGGAGACCCAGTACTTC. Amino acids: CASSLHYGTQGETQYF. Combining the CDR3 with reference TRBV7-2 and TRBJ2-5 gives the whole variable domain GAGVSQSPSNKVTEKGKDVELRCDPISGHTALYWYRQSLGQGLEFLIYFQGNSAPDKSGLPSDRFSAERTGGSVSTLTIQRTQQEDSAVYLCASSLHYGTQGETQYFGPGTRLLVL.

This clonotype occurred a few times. Written as DNA, the CDR3 is TGTGCCAGCAGCCAAAGGGGCGGTGAGAACACCGGGGAGCTGTTTTTT. This gives the protein CASSQRGGENTGELFF. V and J are TRBV3-1 and TRBJ2-2; the D gene is possibly TRBD1 (5 bases). CDR3 size: 16 residues. Germline CDR1 LGHDT, CDR2 YNNKEL (reference sequence). Trimming removed 2 bases from V and 1 base from J, with 11 bases in between.

Only a few counts were recorded for this clonotype. The rearrangement links TRBV19 to TRBJ2-1; no reliable D call. This CDR3 has 15 amino acids. Germline-derived CDR1 and CDR2 are LNHDA and SQIVND (reference sequence). V lost 3 bases and J 0 bases, leaving 9 bases between the germline ends. CDR3 coding DNA: TGTGCCAGTAGTATTACTCCAGACTCCTACAATGAGCAGTTCTTC. Translation: CASSITPDSYNEQFF. The entire variable domain, with the rest obtained from reference TRBV19 and TRBJ2-1, is as follows: DGGITQSPKYLFRKEGQNVTLSCEQNLNHDAMYWYRQDPGQGLRLIYYSQIVNDFQKGDIAEGYSVSREKKESFPLTVTSAQKNPTAFYLCASSITPDSYNEQFFGPGTRLTVL.